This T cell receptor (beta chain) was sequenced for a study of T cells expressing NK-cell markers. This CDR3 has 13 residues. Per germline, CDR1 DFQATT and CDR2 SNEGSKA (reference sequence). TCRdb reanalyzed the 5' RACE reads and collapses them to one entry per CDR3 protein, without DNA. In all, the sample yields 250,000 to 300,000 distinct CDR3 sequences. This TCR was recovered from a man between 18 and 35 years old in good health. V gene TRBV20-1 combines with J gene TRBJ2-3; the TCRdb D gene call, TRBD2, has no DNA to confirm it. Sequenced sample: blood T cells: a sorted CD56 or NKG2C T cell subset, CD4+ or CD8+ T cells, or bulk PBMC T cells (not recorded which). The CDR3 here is CSAEQGRTDTQYF.